This T cell receptor (beta chain) was found in a study of cytomegalovirus exposure and HLA in healthy donors. Broader study findings: Association with HLA alleles at 0.05 false discovery rate was found for roughly 17,000 TCR beta sequences in a later analysis.

V was clipped by 5 bases and J by 7 bases, with 15 bases between them. This CDR3 contains 14 residues. CDR1 and CDR2 from the germline V gene are SGHAT and FQNNGV. Turning to this clone: Its antigen is unidentified.

The PCR used 60 Vbeta and 13 Jbeta primers. Libraries were prepared by immunoSEQ multiplex PCR; TCRdb keeps only in-frame clonotypes and omits some of them. The sample has 170,000 or so clones, around 79% seen once. The sequence derives from a woman aged 45-65 years in good health and CMV-seronegative. The sequenced sample consisted of PBMCs. The genes are TRBV11-2 and TRBJ2-1, with D tentatively TRBD2 (5 bases). The CDR3 reads CASSPIEGRNEQFF. CDR3 nucleotides: TGTGCCAGCAGCCCCATTGAGGGCAGAAATGAGCAGTTCTTC.